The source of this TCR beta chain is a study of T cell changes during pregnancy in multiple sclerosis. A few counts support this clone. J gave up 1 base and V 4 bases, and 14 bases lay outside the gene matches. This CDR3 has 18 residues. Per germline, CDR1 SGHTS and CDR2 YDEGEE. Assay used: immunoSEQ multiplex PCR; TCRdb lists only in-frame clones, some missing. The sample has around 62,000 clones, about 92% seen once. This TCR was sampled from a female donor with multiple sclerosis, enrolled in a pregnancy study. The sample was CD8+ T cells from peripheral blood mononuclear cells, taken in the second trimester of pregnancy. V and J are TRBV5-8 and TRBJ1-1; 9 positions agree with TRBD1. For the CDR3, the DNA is TGTGCCAGCAGCCCGCCGGGACAGGGTACGTTTTGGAACACTGAAGCTTTCTTT. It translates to CASSPPGQGTFWNTEAFF.